Listed here is a single T cell receptor (beta chain). Its antigen is currently unknown. The CDR3 consists of 13 residues. One entry per CDR3 protein, without DNA, is what TCRdb gives after re-calling the 5' RACE reads. This repertoire includes 500,000 to 600,000 distinct CDR3 sequences. This entry comes from a study of T cells expressing NK-cell markers. Looking at the study overall: There were seven HCMV-seropositive donors and one seronegative donor among the eight sequenced. General study findings and limits: Of the CD8+ T cells in more than five donors, about 1.0-7.0% belonged to dominant NKG2C+ clonotypes.

Sequenced sample: blood T cells: a sorted CD56 or NKG2C T cell subset, CD4+ or CD8+ T cells, or bulk PBMC T cells (not recorded which). The sequence was collected from a man younger than 35 in good health. The rearrangement joins TRBV12-3 or TRBV12-4 to TRBJ2-2. The CDR3 loop reads CASSAINTGELFF.